This entry lists 31 T cell receptor beta chains sequenced from one sample in a study of shared clonotypes between healthy human individuals. Only in-frame clones appear in the TCRdb table, and some are missing; sequencing was by immunoSEQ multiplex PCR. Among millions of clones listed, 90% to 95% were seen once. The sequencing sample was made of naive CD4+ T cells sorted from blood. Subset meaning: CD45RA+ positively selected. The receptors shown here come from a young man in good health.

The rearrangement links TRBV12-5 to TRBJ1-6, with TRBD1 identical over 7 bases. V lost 2 bases to trimming and J lost 10 bases; unmatched junction nucleotides: 8. Germline loops: CDR1 LGHNT, CDR2 FRNRAP. The CDR3 has 15 amino acids. In nucleotides, the CDR3 is TGTGCTAGTGGTTTGTTTACAGGGGTGAAATCACCCCTCCACTTT. It codes for CASGLFTGVKSPLHF.

This chain links TRBV29-1 with TRBJ1-5; the D is unclear. The CDR3 has 13 amino acids. Trimming took off 5 bases at V and 0 bases at J, with 8 bases between the two ends. Germline V lookup: CDR1 SQVTM, CDR2 ANQGSEA. CDR3 DNA sequence: TGCAGCGTTTCTCAGGCTAGCAATCAGCCCCAGCATTTT. This translates into CSVSQASNQPQHF.

V is TRBV7-8 and J is TRBJ1-6; TRBD1 aligns across 9 bases. V lost 7 bases, J lost 14 bases, and 12 bases stayed unmatched. The V gene's germline CDR1 is SGHVS and CDR2 FQNEAQ. The CDR3 sequence is 14 residues long. The chain's CDR3 is CASNPGQGRGALHF. The CDR3 nucleotides read TGTGCCAGCAACCCGGGACAGGGTAGGGGAGCCCTCCACTTT.

V and J are TRBV6-5 and TRBJ2-7, with 9 bases matching TRBD1. Germline trimming cut 6 bases from V and 6 bases from J; bases unmatched to any gene: 12. The germline CDR1 and CDR2 sequences are MNHEY and SVGAGI. The CDR3 is 15 amino acids. CDR3: CASRGTGQGGFEQYF. In DNA, the CDR3 is TGTGCCAGCAGAGGGACGGGACAGGGAGGTTTCGAGCAGTACTTC.

This sequence joins TRBV5-1 and TRBJ2-5; 9 nucleotides align to TRBD1. The V gene's germline CDR1 is SGHRS and CDR2 YFSETQ. V lost 1 base and J lost 5; bases outside the gene matches: 12. CDR3 length: 17 amino acids. CDR3 sequence reads: CASSLTSLGQGSETQYF. Here the CDR3 DNA reads TGCGCCAGCAGCTTGACGTCTCTGGGACAGGGAAGCGAGACCCAGTACTTC.

V gene TRBV19 combines with J gene TRBJ1-6; D may be TRBD1 (6 bases). V lost 8 bases, J lost 12 bases, and 17 bases lay in between. Germline V gives CDR1 LNHDA, CDR2 SQIVND (reference sequence). There are 13 residues in the CDR3. The CDR3, as DNA: TGTGCCAGTGGAGTAGGGGGGGAGGGACCCCTCCACTTT. It codes for CASGVGGEGPLHF.

The chain has TRBV21-1 and TRBJ1-2; whether TRBD1, the table's D call, matches the DNA was not checked. TRBV21-1 is tagged as a pseudogene. The CDR3 is made up of 10 amino acids. CDR3 nucleotide sequence: TGTGCCAGAAGAACACCGTGTGGCTTCTTC. Protein product: CARRTPCGFF.

As for this clone: Other DNA variants within this sample encode the same CDR3. The chain couples TRBV2 to TRBJ1-4; D not resolved. The CDR3 runs to 15 residues. Trimming cost V 6 bases and J 0 bases, with 11 bases left between them. From germline, CDR1 is SNHLY and CDR2 FYNNEI. The CDR3 sequence: CASRGGGATNEKLFF. CDR3 bases: TGTGCCAGCAGAGGCGGCGGGGCAACTAATGAAAAACTGTTTTTT.

This rearrangement joins TRBV7-2 to TRBJ2-7; TRBD2 matches at 12 bases. The V segment lost 5 bases and the J segment 4 bases; nucleotides outside the gene matches: 6. The V gene's germline CDR1 is SGHTA and CDR2 FQGNSA. This CDR3 spans 15 amino acids. The CDR3 sequence is CASSTAGTSGYEQYF. The CDR3 DNA is TGTGCCAGCAGCACCGCCGGGACTAGCGGGTACGAGCAGTACTTC.

The V call is TRBV5-1, the J call TRBJ2-1, with a tentative D call TRBD2 (6 bases). Germline V gene data show CDR1 as SGHRS and CDR2 as YFSETQ. This CDR3 is 14 amino acids long. Trimming shortened V by 5 bases and J by 4 bases, and 13 bases separated the two germline ends. CDR3 protein: CASSRERSYNEQFF. The CDR3 nucleotides read TGCGCCAGCAGTCGGGAGAGATCTTACAATGAGCAGTTCTTC.

The chain couples TRBV10-3 to TRBJ2-7; D gene unclear. The ends were cut back, 0 bases at V and 4 bases at J, with 16 bases in the middle. This CDR3 is 16 amino acids long. CDR1 and CDR2 from the germline V gene are ENHRY and SYGVKD. In DNA, the CDR3 is TGTGCCATCAGTGAGTCCCCGCTACTGGATTCTTACGAGCAGTACTTC. Its protein is CAISESPLLDSYEQYF.

This chain links TRBV2 with TRBJ1-3; D perhaps matches TRBD1 (5 bases). V lost 8 bases, J lost 0 bases, and 23 bases lay in between. Germline V gene lookup returns CDR1 SNHLY and CDR2 FYNNEI. The CDR3 extends over 18 amino acids. Here the CDR3 DNA reads TGTGCCAGCCGGGGGGGACTTCGGGGTCCCCTCTCTGGAAACACCATATATTTT. Its translation is CASRGGLRGPLSGNTIYF.

Only one count was recorded for this clone. J is TRBJ2-1 and V is TRBV5-4; 11 nucleotides match TRBD2. CDR3 length: 14 amino acids. The V segment lost 6 bases and the J segment 7 bases; nucleotides outside the gene matches: 6. The germline V gene has CDR1 SGHNT and CDR2 YYREEE (reference sequence). CDR3 loop: CASNSGGVINEQFF. In DNA form, the CDR3 reads TGTGCCAGCAATAGCGGGGGGGTGATTAATGAGCAGTTCTTC. Drawing the rest from reference TRBV5-4 and TRBJ2-1, the complete variable domain is ETGVTQSPTHLIKTRGQQVTLRCSSQSGHNTVSWYQQALGQGPQFIFQYYREEENGRGNFPPRFSGLQFPNYSSELNVNALELDDSALYLCASNSGGVINEQFFGPGTRLTVL.

CDR3 residues: CASSPAGGASNQPQHF. The DNA for the CDR3 is TGCGCCAGCAGCCCTGCTGGAGGGGCAAGCAATCAGCCCCAGCATTTT. The chain joins TRBV5-1 to TRBJ1-5, with D possibly matching TRBD1 (5 bases). CDR3 length: 16 residues. Germline values: CDR1 SGHRS, CDR2 YFSETQ. Deletions cut 4 bases from V and 1 base from J, with 15 bases between. Based on the CDR3 plus reference TRBV5-1 and TRBJ1-5, the full variable domain is KAGVTQTPRYLIKTRGQQVTLSCSPISGHRSVSWYQQTPGQGLQFLFEYFSETQRNKGNFPGRFSGRQFSNSRSEMNVSTLELGDSALYLCASSPAGGASNQPQHFGDGTRLSIL.

Comments on this clone: The identical CDR3 is also encoded by other nucleotide sequences in the sample. The V call is TRBV7-9, the J call TRBJ1-5; 7 positions match TRBD1. Germline CDR1 reads SEHNR; CDR2 reads FQNEAQ (reference sequence). Trimming took 2 bases from V and 6 from J; bases not matched to a gene: 1. This CDR3 comprises 13 residues. Here the CDR3 reads CASSLTGVQPQHF. In DNA form, the CDR3 reads TGTGCCAGCAGCTTAACAGGGGTTCAGCCCCAGCATTTT.

Remarks on this clone: The same CDR3 is also encoded by other DNA sequences in this sample. The chain uses TRBV5-1 and TRBJ2-5; TRBD2 might be the D (5 bases). Germline loops: CDR1 SGHRS, CDR2 YFSETQ. With 3 bases removed from V and 3 bases from J, the gap between germline ends came to 9 bases. The CDR3 has 13 residues. The CDR3 reads CASSSRAEETQYF. CDR3 DNA sequence: TGCGCCAGCAGCTCGCGGGCCGAAGAGACCCAGTACTTC.

The chain combines TRBV28 with TRBJ2-1, with 8 bases that match TRBD1. CDR1 and CDR2 (germline): MDHEN, SYDVKM. Trimming cost V 6 bases and J 9 bases; bases outside gene matches: 19. CDR3 length: 17 residues. The CDR3 loop reads CASSLRADRAIGGEQFF. The CDR3 coding sequence is TGTGCCAGCAGCCTCCGGGCGGACAGGGCGATAGGGGGTGAGCAGTTCTTC.

This chain links TRBV11-2 with TRBJ2-1; TRBD2 might be the D (6 bases). The CDR3 contains 17 residues. Germline V gene data show CDR1 as SGHAT and CDR2 as FQNNGV. The germline V and J ends were trimmed by 4 bases and 1 base, with 17 bases remaining between them. The CDR3 DNA reads as TGTGCCAGCAGCTCCCCTTTCCGGGAGAGTTCCTACAATGAGCAGTTCTTC. As protein: CASSSPFRESSYNEQFF.

The rearrangement uses TRBV6-5 and TRBJ2-7; 11 bases map to TRBD2. V shed 0 bases and J 3 bases; nucleotides not matched to a gene: 4. Germline values: CDR1 MNHEY, CDR2 SVGAGI. This CDR3 has 16 amino acids. CDR3 bases: TGTGCCAGCAGTTACTCTCTAGCGGGAGGTCTCTACGAGCAGTACTTC. Residues: CASSYSLAGGLYEQYF.

The chain couples TRBV19 to TRBJ1-6; 8 bases are shared with TRBD1. CDR3 size: 15 residues. Trimming took 4 bases from V and 2 from J; bases not matched to a gene: 1. Germline V gene lookup returns CDR1 LNHDA and CDR2 SQIVND (reference sequence). CDR3 in amino acids: CASSTGGTYNSPLHF. The CDR3 DNA sequence: TGTGCCAGTAGTACAGGGGGCACCTATAATTCACCCCTCCACTTT.

V usage is TRBV19 and J usage is TRBJ1-5; the D gene is possibly TRBD1 (5 bases). CDR1 is LNHDA and CDR2 is SQIVND in the germline V gene (reference sequence). The CDR3 extends over 14 amino acids. The germline V and J ends were trimmed by 6 bases and 3 bases, with 12 bases remaining between them. The DNA for the CDR3 is TGTGCCAGTAGCCAGAGACAGTCCAATCAGCCCCAGCATTTT. It codes for CASSQRQSNQPQHF.

The chain is built from TRBV10-3 and TRBJ1-3; unclear D gene. V was pared by 2 bases and J by 2 bases, with 7 bases between. Per the germline V gene, CDR1 is ENHRY and CDR2 is SYGVKD. The CDR3 is 14 amino acids. In nucleotides, the CDR3 is TGTGCCATCAGTGAGGCGGCAGCTGGAAACACCATATATTTT. This sequence encodes CAISEAAAGNTIYF.

The chain combines TRBV30 with TRBJ2-6; 7 bases are shared with TRBD1. From germline, CDR1 is GTSNPN and CDR2 SVGIG (reference sequence). V gave up 0 bases and J gave up 3 bases; unmatched junction bases: 5. The CDR3 is 16 residues long. As DNA, the CDR3 is TGTGCCTGGAGTGTACAAAGGGGGCTTGGGGCCAACGTCCTGACTTTC. Protein sequence: CAWSVQRGLGANVLTF.

The rearrangement joins TRBV5-4 to TRBJ2-1; no clear D gene. The V end lost 6 bases, the J end lost 1 base, and 8 bases lay between the germline ends. From germline, CDR1 is SGHNT and CDR2 YYREEE (reference sequence). The CDR3 runs to 13 residues. The CDR3 DNA is TGTGCCAGCAAGGAGTCGTCCTACAATGAGCAGTTCTTC. It specifies CASKESSYNEQFF.

The chain is built from TRBV6-1 and TRBJ2-7; 7 bases fit TRBD1. V lost 6 bases and J lost 5; bases outside the gene matches: 13. Germline CDR1 and CDR2: MNHNS and SASEGT. The CDR3 runs to 15 residues. This CDR3 reads CASSATGWFRDEQYF. The DNA of the CDR3 is TGTGCCAGCAGCGCGACAGGGTGGTTTAGAGACGAGCAGTACTTC.

The V gene is TRBV5-1, the J gene TRBJ2-5; D may be TRBD2 (5 bases). CDR3 length: 13 residues. V lost 9 bases to trimming and J lost 4 bases, with 16 bases between them. Germline loops: CDR1 SGHRS, CDR2 YFSETQ. CDR3 DNA sequence: TGCGCCACCAGGCCGGGGTCCGGAGAGACCCAGTACTTC. Translated: CATRPGSGETQYF.

J is TRBJ1-5 and V is TRBV19; TRBD1 is a possible D gene (6 bases). The germline V gene has CDR1 LNHDA and CDR2 SQIVND (reference sequence). V was cut by 5 bases and J by 0 bases, with 11 bases left in between. This CDR3 comprises 15 residues. CDR3 residues: CASSFRGDSNQPQHF. In DNA, the CDR3 is TGTGCCAGTAGTTTCAGGGGAGATAGCAATCAGCCCCAGCATTTT.

This chain joins TRBV7-5 and TRBJ2-2. TRBV7-5 is termed a pseudogene. The CDR3 has 13 amino acids. CDR3 in amino acids: CARSDRNTGELFF. The CDR3 nucleotides read TGTGCCAGAAGCGATCGAAACACCGGGGAGCTGTTTTTT.

This clone was recorded once. The chain recombines TRBV19 with TRBJ2-7; D is tentatively TRBD1 or TRBD2 (5 bases each). Trimming shortened V by 5 bases and J by 6 bases, and 20 bases separated the two germline ends. This CDR3 comprises 15 residues. Germline CDR1 is LNHDA and CDR2 is SQIVND (reference sequence). The CDR3 sequence: CASSSGTLGPFEQYF. The CDR3 nucleotides are TGTGCCAGTAGTTCCGGGACCCTCGGTCCCTTCGAGCAGTACTTC.

The genes are TRBV5-1 and TRBJ1-2; TRBD1 might be the D (5 bases). The CDR3 runs 14 residues. Trimming shortened V by 0 bases and J by 1 base, and 7 bases separated the two germline ends. Germline-derived CDR1 and CDR2 are SGHRS and YFSETQ. DNA of the CDR3: TGCGCCAGCAGCTTGGCAGGGAATAACTATGGCTACACCTTC. Protein: CASSLAGNNYGYTF.

This sequence joins TRBV6-1 and TRBJ1-2; D might be TRBD1 (5 bases). Germline assignment: CDR1 MNHNS and CDR2 SASEGT. Trimming removed 3 bases at V and 1 base at J, with 6 bases between. The CDR3 has 13 amino acids. The CDR3 sequence is CASSDGGNYGYTF. CDR3 bases: TGTGCCAGCAGTGATGGGGGTAACTATGGCTACACCTTC.